The 21 T cell receptor beta chains in this list originate from one sample, sequenced in a study of blood T cell repertoires in COVID-19. Sequencing was performed with immunoSEQ multiplex PCR; in TCRdb, only in-frame clones are kept and a portion is missing. The data hold 56,000 or so clones, with about 85% observed a single time. Sequenced: peripheral blood. The source is a human donor in a cohort sampled during active COVID-19.

The chain has TRBV5-1 and TRBJ2-6; 10 bases fit TRBD1. The V and J ends lost 4 bases and 4 bases, in that order; junction bases with no gene match: 8. Germline lookup yields CDR1 SGHRS and CDR2 YFSETQ. The CDR3 is made up of 17 amino acids. CDR3 region: CASSPGTGDRGANVLTF. CDR3 DNA: TGCGCCAGCAGCCCAGGGACAGGGGATAGGGGGGCCAACGTCCTGACTTTC.

The chain carries TRBV5-1 and TRBJ1-2, with D perhaps matching TRBD1 (6 bases). Trimming removed 4 bases at V and 0 bases at J, with 10 bases between. Per germline, CDR1 SGHRS and CDR2 YFSETQ. The CDR3 covers 14 residues. In DNA form, the CDR3 reads TGCGCCAGCAGCAGGGACATTCCTAACTATGGCTACACCTTC. Protein product: CASSRDIPNYGYTF.

This sequence joins TRBV6-4 and TRBJ2-1; 13 nucleotides match TRBD2. CDR3 length: 15 amino acids. V trimming: 6 bases; J trimming: 8 bases; junction bases outside the gene matches: 7. Germline CDR1 MRHNA, CDR2 SNTAGT. CDR3 sequence: CASSLTSGRPDEQFF. CDR3 nucleotides: TGTGCCAGCAGCCTGACTAGCGGGAGGCCCGATGAGCAGTTCTTC.

The genes are TRBV9 and TRBJ2-2; 9 bases fit TRBD2. CDR1 SGDLS and CDR2 YYNGEE come from the germline V gene. The V and J ends lost 10 bases and 5 bases, in that order; junction bases with no gene match: 12. This CDR3 comprises 15 residues. In nucleotides, the CDR3 is TGTGCCTCCAATAGCGGCGGGAGGGGGACCGGGGAGCTGTTTTTT. This encodes CASNSGGRGTGELFF. Combining the CDR3 with reference TRBV9 and TRBJ2-2 gives the whole variable domain DSGVTQTPKHLITATGQRVTLRCSPRSGDLSVYWYQQSLDQGLQFLIQYYNGEERAKGNILERFSAQQFPDLHSELNLSSLELGDSALYFCASNSGGRGTGELFFGEGSRLTVL.

The chain employs TRBV5-1 and TRBJ1-5; no firm D call. Germline-derived CDR1 and CDR2 are SGHRS and YFSETQ. The CDR3 loop spans 13 amino acids. V dropped 4 bases and J dropped 2 bases, with 7 bases sitting between them. The CDR3 loop reads CASSDTGNQPQHF. In DNA form, the CDR3 reads TGCGCCAGCAGCGACACCGGCAATCAGCCCCAGCATTTT.

This sequence joins TRBV6-2 or TRBV6-3 and TRBJ2-2; 10 nucleotides agree with TRBD2. The CDR3 has 18 residues. In germline, CDR1 is MNHEY, CDR2 SVGEGT. V dropped 2 bases and J dropped 0; count of bases not matched to a gene: 6. The CDR3 sequence: CASSYLTSGPTNTGELFF. In DNA form, the CDR3 reads TGTGCCAGCAGTTACCTGACTAGCGGGCCTACGAACACCGGGGAGCTGTTTTTT.

This chain uses TRBV28 with TRBJ1-2; D might be TRBD1 (6 bases). With 5 bases removed from V and 4 bases from J, the gap between germline ends came to 14 bases. CDR1 and CDR2 from the germline V gene are MDHEN and SYDVKM. This CDR3 is 14 amino acids long. The CDR3 sequence: CASSLGGGLYGYTF. The CDR3, as DNA: TGTGCCAGCAGTCTAGGGGGGGGCCTCTATGGCTACACCTTC.

The chain is built from TRBV9 and TRBJ1-2; D remains unclear. The V gene's germline CDR1 is SGDLS and CDR2 YYNGEE. Trimming removed 4 bases from V and 4 bases from J, with 20 bases in between. This CDR3 spans 16 amino acids. CDR3 sequence reads: CASSPRTVTGSYGYTF. The DNA of the CDR3 is TGTGCCAGCAGCCCGAGGACGGTAACTGGGAGCTATGGCTACACCTTC.

The V gene is TRBV19, the J gene TRBJ2-5; no clear D. V was pared by 0 bases and J by 6 bases, with 11 bases between. The CDR3 has 14 residues. CDR1 and CDR2 (germline): LNHDA, SQIVND (reference sequence). The CDR3 nucleotides are TGTGCCAGTAGTATAGATTGGGCTCGGAAGACCCAGTACTTC. It is translated as CASSIDWARKTQYF. Drawing the rest from reference TRBV19 and TRBJ2-5, the complete variable domain is DGGITQSPKYLFRKEGQNVTLSCEQNLNHDAMYWYRQDPGQGLRLIYYSQIVNDFQKGDIAEGYSVSREKKESFPLTVTSAQKNPTAFYLCASSIDWARKTQYFGPGTRLLVL.

J is TRBJ2-7 and V is TRBV5-1; D is uncertain. Trimming took off 0 bases at V and 3 bases at J, with 10 bases between the two ends. CDR3 size: 14 residues. In germline, CDR1 is SGHRS, CDR2 YFSETQ. CDR3 sequence reads: CASSLVGVYYEQYF. As DNA, the CDR3 is TGCGCCAGCAGCTTGGTAGGAGTTTACTACGAGCAGTACTTC.

This clone was recorded once. This rearrangement joins TRBV29-1 to TRBJ2-5; 8 bases are shared with TRBD1. CDR3 length: 13 amino acids. Per germline, CDR1 SQVTM and CDR2 ANQGSEA. V was clipped by 6 bases and J by 5 bases; unmatched bases: 8. The CDR3: CSVPRGLMETQYF. DNA of the CDR3: TGCAGCGTACCCAGGGGGCTCATGGAGACCCAGTACTTC.

The J gene is TRBJ1-1, the V gene TRBV5-4; possibly TRBD1 for D (6 bases). Looked up from germline, CDR1 is SGHNT and CDR2 is YYREEE (reference sequence). Trimming stripped 0 bases from V and 5 bases from J, with 14 bases between. The CDR3 loop spans 15 amino acids. For the CDR3, the DNA is TGTGCCAGCAGCTTGGCCTGGCAGGGGCCGACTGAAGCTTTCTTT. Its translation is CASSLAWQGPTEAFF.

This clone was observed a single time. The J gene is TRBJ1-4, the V gene TRBV3-1 (or the pseudogene TRBV3-2); weak D call: TRBD1 (5 bases). The ends were cut back, 4 bases at V and 0 bases at J, with 12 bases in the middle. The CDR3 totals 16 residues. Germline V gives CDR1 LGHDT, CDR2 YNNKEL (reference sequence). The CDR3 nucleotides are TGTGCCAGCAGCCCTCGGGGGGGTGCAACTAATGAAAAACTGTTTTTT. Amino acids: CASSPRGGATNEKLFF.

V is TRBV14 and J is TRBJ2-5; no firm D call. Germline V gene data show CDR1 as SGHDN and CDR2 as FVKESK. V was trimmed by 2 bases and J by 5 bases, leaving 12 bases between them. This CDR3 comprises 14 residues. The CDR3 protein is CASSQLDYRETQYF. CDR3 nucleotides: TGTGCCAGCAGCCAACTTGATTATCGGGAGACCCAGTACTTC.

V usage is TRBV2 and J usage is TRBJ1-2; TRBD1 might be the D (5 bases). CDR3 length: 13 amino acids. Trimming took off 6 bases at V and 4 bases at J, with 12 bases between the two ends. Germline CDR1 reads SNHLY; CDR2 reads FYNNEI. The CDR3 loop is CASRQQVIYGYTF. The CDR3 nucleotides are TGTGCCAGCAGACAACAGGTCATCTATGGCTACACCTTC.

This sequence joins TRBV11-2 and TRBJ2-3, with TRBD2 matching over 8 bases. V lost 0 bases and J lost 8; bases outside the gene matches: 10. CDR3 length: 16 residues. The V gene's germline CDR1 is SGHAT and CDR2 FQNNGV. CDR3 residues: CASSLEVSGVTGTQYF. CDR3 coding DNA: TGTGCCAGCAGCTTAGAAGTTAGCGGGGTGACGGGTACGCAGTATTTT.

The genes are TRBV28 and TRBJ1-1; D not certain. The CDR3 extends over 14 amino acids. The germline CDR1 and CDR2 sequences are MDHEN and SYDVKM. With 3 bases removed from V and 1 base from J, the gap between germline ends came to 9 bases. The CDR3 reads CASSFVVQNTEAFF. CDR3 bases: TGTGCCAGCAGTTTTGTAGTGCAGAACACTGAAGCTTTCTTT.

J is TRBJ1-6 and V is TRBV18; D ambiguous. V was cut by 6 bases and J by 5 bases, with 8 bases left in between. Per the germline V gene, CDR1 is KGHSH and CDR2 is LQKENI. The CDR3 is 13 amino acids. The CDR3 DNA reads as TGTGCCAGCTCGGGCCAGAATAATTCACCCCTCCACTTT. It encodes CASSGQNNSPLHF.

The V and J genes are TRBV20-1 and TRBJ1-1; maybe TRBD1 (5 bases). Germline V lookup: CDR1 DFQATT, CDR2 SNEGSKA (reference sequence). Trimming removed 8 bases from V and 5 bases from J, with 12 bases in between. This CDR3 comprises 11 residues. CDR3 DNA sequence: TGCAGTTCAAAACGGGGGACTGAAGCTTTCTTT. This sequence encodes CSSKRGTEAFF.

This clone was observed a handful of times. V usage is TRBV19 and J usage is TRBJ2-5; TRBD1 matches at 9 bases. The trim removed 6 bases at V and 5 bases at J, leaving 10 bases unmatched. Germline V lookup: CDR1 LNHDA, CDR2 SQIVND (reference sequence). The CDR3 contains 15 residues. The CDR3 sequence: CASSQNRGRGETQYF. In DNA, the CDR3 is TGTGCCAGTAGCCAGAACAGGGGGCGGGGGGAGACCCAGTACTTC.

In this sample, this clone turned up once. This sequence joins TRBV4-2 and TRBJ2-3; 10 bases align to TRBD2. CDR3 length equals 18 residues. Germline-derived CDR1 and CDR2 are LGHNA and YNFKEQ. V lost 4 bases, J lost 1 base, and 11 bases stayed unmatched. In DNA form, the CDR3 reads TGTGCCAGCAGCCCAGAGGCTAGCGGGAGTAAGGGCACAGATACGCAGTATTTT. It translates to CASSPEASGSKGTDTQYF.